The T cell receptor beta chain described here comes from a study of T cells after yellow fever vaccination. TCRdb reanalysed the 5' RACE reads using MiXCR and keeps one entry per CDR3 protein. The table shows a few hundred thousand distinct CDR3 sequences, with 8% to 10% occurring only once. In its sample, this clonotype was seen many times. CDR1 SQVTM and CDR2 ANQGSEA come from the germline V gene. CDR3 size: 13 residues. V lost 4 bases and J 2 bases, leaving 10 bases between the germline ends. This TCR came from a man younger than 35 who received the YFV17D yellow fever vaccine. The sample in question was PBMCs, obtained on the day of the first yellow fever vaccination. J is TRBJ2-3 and V is TRBV29-1; a weak D match, TRBD1 (5 bases). CDR3 coding DNA: TGCAGCGTTGTGGGGCGGAACACAGATACGCAGTATTTT. Amino acid sequence: CSVVGRNTDTQYF.